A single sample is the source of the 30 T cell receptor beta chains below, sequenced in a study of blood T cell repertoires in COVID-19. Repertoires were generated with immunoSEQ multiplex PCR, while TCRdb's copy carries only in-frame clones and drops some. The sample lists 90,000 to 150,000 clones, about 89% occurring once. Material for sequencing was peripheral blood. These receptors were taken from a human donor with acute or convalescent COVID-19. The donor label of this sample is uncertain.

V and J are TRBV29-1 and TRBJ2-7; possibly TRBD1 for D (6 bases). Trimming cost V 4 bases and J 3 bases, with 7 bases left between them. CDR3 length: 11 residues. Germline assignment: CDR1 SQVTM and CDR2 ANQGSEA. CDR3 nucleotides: TGCAGCGTTGGGACAGACTACGAGCAGTACTTC. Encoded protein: CSVGTDYEQYF.

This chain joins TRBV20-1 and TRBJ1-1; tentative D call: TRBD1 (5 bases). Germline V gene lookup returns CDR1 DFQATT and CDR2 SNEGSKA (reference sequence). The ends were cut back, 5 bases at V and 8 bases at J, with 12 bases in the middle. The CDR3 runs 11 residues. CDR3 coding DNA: TGCAGTGCTCTCAGGGACTTCGAAGCTTTCTTT. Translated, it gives CSALRDFEAFF.

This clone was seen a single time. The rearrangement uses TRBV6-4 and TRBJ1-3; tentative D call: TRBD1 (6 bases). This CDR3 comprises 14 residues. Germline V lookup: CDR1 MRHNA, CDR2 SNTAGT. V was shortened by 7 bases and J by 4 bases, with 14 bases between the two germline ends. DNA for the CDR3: TGTGCCAGCACCGACAGGTCGGAGGGAAACACCATATATTTT. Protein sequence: CASTDRSEGNTIYF.

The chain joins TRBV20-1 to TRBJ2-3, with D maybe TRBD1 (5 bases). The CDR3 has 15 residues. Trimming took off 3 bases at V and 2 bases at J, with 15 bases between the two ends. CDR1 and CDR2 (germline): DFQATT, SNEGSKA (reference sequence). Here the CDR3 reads CSASRGQGSTDTQYF. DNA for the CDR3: TGCAGTGCTAGTAGGGGCCAGGGATCCACAGATACGCAGTATTTT.

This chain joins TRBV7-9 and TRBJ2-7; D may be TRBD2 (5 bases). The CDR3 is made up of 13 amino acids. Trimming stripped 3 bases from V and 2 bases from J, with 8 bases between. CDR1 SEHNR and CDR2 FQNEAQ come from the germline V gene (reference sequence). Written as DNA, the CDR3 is TGTGCCAGCAGCTTGGGAGAGGCCTACGAGCAGTACTTC. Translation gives CASSLGEAYEQYF.

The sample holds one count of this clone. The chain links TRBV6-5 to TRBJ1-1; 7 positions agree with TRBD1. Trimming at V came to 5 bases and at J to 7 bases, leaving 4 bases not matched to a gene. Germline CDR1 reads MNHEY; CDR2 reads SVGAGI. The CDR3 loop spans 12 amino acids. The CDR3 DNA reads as TGTGCCAGCAGTCTACAGGGGAGTGAAGCTTTCTTT. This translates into CASSLQGSEAFF.

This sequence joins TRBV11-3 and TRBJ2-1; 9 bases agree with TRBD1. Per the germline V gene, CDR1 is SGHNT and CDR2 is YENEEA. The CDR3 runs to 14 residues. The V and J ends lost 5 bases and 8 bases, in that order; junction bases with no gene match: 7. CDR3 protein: CASSQQGAGYEQFF. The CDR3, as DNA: TGTGCCAGCAGCCAACAGGGGGCCGGGTATGAGCAGTTCTTC.

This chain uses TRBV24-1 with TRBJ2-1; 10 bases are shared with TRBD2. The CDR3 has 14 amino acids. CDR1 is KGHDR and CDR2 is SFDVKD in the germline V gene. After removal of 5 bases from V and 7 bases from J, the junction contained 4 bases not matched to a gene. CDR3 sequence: CATSVIAGGNEQFF. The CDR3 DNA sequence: TGTGCCACCAGTGTAATAGCGGGAGGTAATGAGCAGTTCTTC.

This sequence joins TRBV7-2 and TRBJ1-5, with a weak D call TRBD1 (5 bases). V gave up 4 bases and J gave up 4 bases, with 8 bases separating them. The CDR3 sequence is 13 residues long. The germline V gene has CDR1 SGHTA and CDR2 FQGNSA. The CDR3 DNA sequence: TGTGCCAGCAGCTCACAGGAGAATCAGCCCCAGCATTTT. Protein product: CASSSQENQPQHF. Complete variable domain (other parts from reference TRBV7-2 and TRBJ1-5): GAGVSQSPSNKVTEKGKDVELRCDPISGHTALYWYRQSLGQGLEFLIYFQGNSAPDKSGLPSDRFSAERTGGSVSTLTIQRTQQEDSAVYLCASSSQENQPQHFGDGTRLSIL.

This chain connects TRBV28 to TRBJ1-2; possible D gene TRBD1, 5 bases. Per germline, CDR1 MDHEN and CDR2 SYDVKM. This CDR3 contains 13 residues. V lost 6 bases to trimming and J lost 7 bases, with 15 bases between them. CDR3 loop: CASSRGGLGGYTF. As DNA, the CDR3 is TGTGCCAGCAGCCGGGGGGGTTTAGGTGGCTACACCTTC.

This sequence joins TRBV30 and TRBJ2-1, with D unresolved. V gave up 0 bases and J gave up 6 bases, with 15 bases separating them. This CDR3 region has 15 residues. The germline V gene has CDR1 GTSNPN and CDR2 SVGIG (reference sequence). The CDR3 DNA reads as TGTGCCTGGAGTGTATCCGCGCCTCCCGTCAATGAGCAGTTCTTC. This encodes CAWSVSAPPVNEQFF.

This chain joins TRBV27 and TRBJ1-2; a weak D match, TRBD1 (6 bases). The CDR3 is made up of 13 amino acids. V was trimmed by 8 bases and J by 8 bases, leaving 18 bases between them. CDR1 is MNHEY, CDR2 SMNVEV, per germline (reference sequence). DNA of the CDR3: TGTGCCAGCGGCCCCGGGGGGGGCAACGGCTACACCTTC. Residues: CASGPGGGNGYTF.

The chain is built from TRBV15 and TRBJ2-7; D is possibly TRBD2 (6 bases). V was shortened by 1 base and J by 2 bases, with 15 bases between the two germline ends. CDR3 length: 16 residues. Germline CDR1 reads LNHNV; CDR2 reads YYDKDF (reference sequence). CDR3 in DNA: TGTGCCACCAGCAGAGTCCCCCCGACTAGAGCCTACGAGCAGTACTTC. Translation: CATSRVPPTRAYEQYF.

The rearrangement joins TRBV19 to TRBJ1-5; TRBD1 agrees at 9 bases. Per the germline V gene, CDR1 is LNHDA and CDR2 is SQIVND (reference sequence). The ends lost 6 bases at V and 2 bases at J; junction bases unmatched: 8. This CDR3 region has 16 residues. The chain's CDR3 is CASRPQRDRGNQPQHF. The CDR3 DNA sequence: TGTGCCAGTAGACCTCAGCGGGACAGGGGCAATCAGCCCCAGCATTTT.

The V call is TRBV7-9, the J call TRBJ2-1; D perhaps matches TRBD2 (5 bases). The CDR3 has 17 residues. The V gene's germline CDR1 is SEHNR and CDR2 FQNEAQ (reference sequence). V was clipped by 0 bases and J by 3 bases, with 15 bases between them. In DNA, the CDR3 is TGTGCCAGCAGCTTAGCGAGGTTTAGGACTTACTACAATGAGCAGTTCTTC. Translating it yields CASSLARFRTYYNEQFF.

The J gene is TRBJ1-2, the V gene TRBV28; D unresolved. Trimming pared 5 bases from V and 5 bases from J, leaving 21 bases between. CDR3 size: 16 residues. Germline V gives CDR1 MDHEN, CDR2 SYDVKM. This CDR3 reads CASSTIGRGVGYGYTF. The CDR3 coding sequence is TGTGCCAGCAGTACGATAGGGAGAGGAGTAGGTTATGGCTACACCTTC.

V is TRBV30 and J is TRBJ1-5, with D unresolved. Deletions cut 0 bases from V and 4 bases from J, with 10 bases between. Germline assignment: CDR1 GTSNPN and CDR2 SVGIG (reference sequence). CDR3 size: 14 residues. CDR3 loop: CAWSVPQVNQPQHF. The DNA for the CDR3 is TGTGCCTGGAGTGTACCCCAGGTAAATCAGCCCCAGCATTTT.

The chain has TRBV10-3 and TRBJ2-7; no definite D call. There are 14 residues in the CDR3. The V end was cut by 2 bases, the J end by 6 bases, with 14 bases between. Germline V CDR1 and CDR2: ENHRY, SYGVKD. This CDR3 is CAISEMGVPGEQYF. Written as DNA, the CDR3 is TGTGCCATCAGTGAGATGGGCGTGCCTGGCGAGCAGTACTTC.

The CDR3 spells CASSPSGTGASNEQFF. For the CDR3, the DNA is TGTGCCAGCTCACCGTCCGGGACAGGGGCCTCCAATGAGCAGTTCTTC. This sequence joins TRBV18 and TRBJ2-1; TRBD1 matches 10 bases. The germline V gene encodes CDR1 KGHSH and CDR2 LQKENI. Germline trimming cut 3 bases from V and 6 bases from J; bases unmatched to any gene: 8. The CDR3 has 16 residues.

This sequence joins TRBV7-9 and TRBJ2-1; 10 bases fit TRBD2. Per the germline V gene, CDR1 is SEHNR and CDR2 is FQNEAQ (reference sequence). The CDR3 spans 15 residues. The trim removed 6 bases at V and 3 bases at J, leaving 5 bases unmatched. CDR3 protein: CASSSSGGDYNEQFF. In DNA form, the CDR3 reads TGTGCCAGCAGTTCGAGCGGGGGGGACTACAATGAGCAGTTCTTC.

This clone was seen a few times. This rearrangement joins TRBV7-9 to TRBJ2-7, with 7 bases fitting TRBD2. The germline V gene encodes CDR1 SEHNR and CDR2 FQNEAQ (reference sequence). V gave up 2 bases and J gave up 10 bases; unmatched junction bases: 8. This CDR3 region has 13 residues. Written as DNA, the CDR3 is TGTGCCAGCAGCTTAAATCTCGGGGGGTTACAGTACTTC. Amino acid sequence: CASSLNLGGLQYF.

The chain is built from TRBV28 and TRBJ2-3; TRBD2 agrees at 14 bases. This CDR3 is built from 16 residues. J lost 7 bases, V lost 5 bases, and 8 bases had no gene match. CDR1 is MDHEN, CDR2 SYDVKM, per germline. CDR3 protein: CASSRPGLAGVYTQYF. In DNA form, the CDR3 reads TGTGCCAGCAGTAGGCCGGGACTAGCGGGAGTGTATACGCAGTATTTT.

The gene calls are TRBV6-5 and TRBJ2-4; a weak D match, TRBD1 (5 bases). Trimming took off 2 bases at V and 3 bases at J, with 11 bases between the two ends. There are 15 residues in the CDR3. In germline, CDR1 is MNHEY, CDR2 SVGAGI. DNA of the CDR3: TGTGCCAGCAGTTACGCTACAGGAAACAAAAACATTCAGTACTTC. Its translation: CASSYATGNKNIQYF.

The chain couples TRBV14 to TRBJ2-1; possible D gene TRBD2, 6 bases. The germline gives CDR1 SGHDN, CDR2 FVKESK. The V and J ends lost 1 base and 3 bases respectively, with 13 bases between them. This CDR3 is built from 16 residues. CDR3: CASSQGRLVIYNEQFF. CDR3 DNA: TGTGCCAGCAGCCAAGGAAGACTAGTGATCTACAATGAGCAGTTCTTC.

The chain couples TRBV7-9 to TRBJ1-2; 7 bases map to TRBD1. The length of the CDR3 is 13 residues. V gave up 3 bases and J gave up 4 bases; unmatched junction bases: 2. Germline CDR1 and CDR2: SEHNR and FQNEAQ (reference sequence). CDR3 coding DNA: TGTGCCAGCAGCTTCGGGACAGTCTATGGCTACACCTTC. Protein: CASSFGTVYGYTF.

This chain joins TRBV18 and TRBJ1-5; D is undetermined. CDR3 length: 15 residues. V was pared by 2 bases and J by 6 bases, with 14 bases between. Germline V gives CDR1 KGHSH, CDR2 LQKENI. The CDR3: CASSPDSGSGQPQHF. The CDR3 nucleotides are TGTGCCAGCTCACCAGATTCGGGGAGCGGTCAGCCCCAGCATTTT.

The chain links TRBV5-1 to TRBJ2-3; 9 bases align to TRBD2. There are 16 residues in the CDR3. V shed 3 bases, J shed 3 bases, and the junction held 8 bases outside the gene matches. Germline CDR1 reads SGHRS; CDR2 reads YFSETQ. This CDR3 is CASSSWSGGMTDTQYF. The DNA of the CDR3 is TGCGCCAGCAGCTCGTGGAGCGGGGGGATGACAGATACGCAGTATTTT.

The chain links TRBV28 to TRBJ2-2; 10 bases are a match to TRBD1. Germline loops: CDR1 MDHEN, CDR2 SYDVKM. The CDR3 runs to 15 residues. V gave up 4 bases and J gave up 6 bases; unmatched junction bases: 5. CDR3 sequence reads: CASSSEGTGAGELFF. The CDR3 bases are TGTGCCAGCAGTTCCGAAGGGACAGGGGCCGGGGAGCTGTTTTTT. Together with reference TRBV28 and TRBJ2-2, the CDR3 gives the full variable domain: DVKVTQSSRYLVKRTGEKVFLECVQDMDHENMFWYRQDPGLGLRLIYFSYDVKMKEKGDIPEGYSVSREKKERFSLILESASTNQTSMYLCASSSEGTGAGELFFGEGSRLTVL.

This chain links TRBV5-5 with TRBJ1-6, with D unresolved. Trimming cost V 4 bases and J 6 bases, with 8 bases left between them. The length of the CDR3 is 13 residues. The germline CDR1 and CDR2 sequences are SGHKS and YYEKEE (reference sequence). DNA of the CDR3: TGTGCCAGCAGCCTCCAGTTTAATTCACCCCTCCACTTT. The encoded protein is CASSLQFNSPLHF. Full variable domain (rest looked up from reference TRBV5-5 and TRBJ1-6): DAGVTQSPTHLIKTRGQQVTLRCSPISGHKSVSWYQQVLGQGPQFIFQYYEKEERGRGNFPDRFSARQFPNYSSELNVNALLLGDSALYLCASSLQFNSPLHFGNGTRLTVT.

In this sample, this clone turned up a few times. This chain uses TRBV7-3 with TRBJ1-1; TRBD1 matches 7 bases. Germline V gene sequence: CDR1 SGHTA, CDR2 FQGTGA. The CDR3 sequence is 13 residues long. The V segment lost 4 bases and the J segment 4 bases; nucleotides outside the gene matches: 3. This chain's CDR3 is CASSSGQVTEAFF. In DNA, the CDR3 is TGTGCCAGCAGCTCCGGACAGGTCACTGAAGCTTTCTTT.